This record looks at one TCR beta chain sequence and its context. Its target is unknown. Sequencing used immunoSEQ version 4 in survey mode. Some clones are missing from TCRdb's copy, which holds only in-frame ones; the method was immunoSEQ multiplex PCR. In the table there are roughly 32,000 clones, approximately 85% of which are singletons. The length of the CDR3 is 14 residues. Deletions cut 4 bases from V and 5 bases from J, with 14 bases between. From germline, CDR1 is SGHTA and CDR2 FQGTGA. The sample belongs to a study of persistence of HIV-infected CD4 T cells. Study-level information: Donors were ART-treated; their CMV- and Gag-responding CD4+ T cells were isolated.

The stimulus was an HIV-1 Gag 15-mer peptide pool, about 1.1 ug/peptide/mL. Memory cells lacking CD40L and CD69 with high CD45RO were sorted. Study-wide points: Antigen-responding cells were enriched for degenerate expanded CDR3beta sequences. TCRbeta richness was lower in CMV- and Gag-responding cells than in anti-CD3/anti-CD28-responding cells. TCR analyses could not target the rare provirus-carrying CMV-responding cells.

This receptor was obtained from an adult woman with HIV who was CMV-seropositive. This rearrangement joins TRBV7-3 to TRBJ1-1; D is unclear. Material: CD4+ T cells sorted from PBMCs after roughly 18-hour stimulation, obtained from a patient who received antiretroviral therapy. The CDR3 is CASSSRLLGTEAFF. The CDR3 DNA sequence: TGTGCCAGCAGCTCGCGTTTATTGGGGACTGAAGCTTTCTTT.